The rows below give T cell receptor beta chains drawn from one sample of a study of T-cell reconstitution after alpha-beta-depleted transplantation in children. In TCRdb, the PCR reads were re-called with MiXCR into one record per CDR3 protein. The repertoire holds tens of thousands of distinct CDR3 sequences, with around 53% as singletons. The sequencing used peripheral blood, collected before TCRalphabeta/CD19-depleted stem cell transplant. These receptors were taken from a boy under three years old with SCID, due to receive a stem cell transplant. Both conserved end residues are part of each CDR3. A D gene is named only where the DNA matches it firmly. Clone size is not always given. Where it is, it says once, few, many or a class for expanded clones.

v_call,clone_size,j_call,d_call,cdr3_nt,cdr3_aa
TRBV4-2,.,TRBJ1-2,.,TGTGCCAGCAGCCCTGGACAGAACTATGGCTACACCTTC,CASSPGQNYGYTF
TRBV6-5,.,TRBJ2-1,TRBD2,TGTGCCAGCAGTTTGACTAGCGGGGCACGGGGGGATGAGCAGTTCTTC,CASSLTSGARGDEQFF
TRBV5-1,.,TRBJ2-7,TRBD2,TGCGCCAGCAGCGTGAATAGCGGGGGGGCCGCCTACGAGCAGTACTTC,CASSVNSGGAAYEQYF
TRBV5-1,.,TRBJ2-1,.,TGCGCCAGCAGCTCTCCCGGAGGGACGGTCAATGAGCAGTTCTTC,CASSSPGGTVNEQFF
TRBV7-7,.,TRBJ1-1,.,TGTGCTAGCAGCTTGTCAGAGGACACTGAAGCTTTCTTT,CASSLSEDTEAFF
TRBV15,.,TRBJ1-5,.,TGTGCCACCACCCAGTGGGGGGGTAGCAATCAGCCCCAGCATTTT,CATTQWGGSNQPQHF
TRBV6-1,few,TRBJ1-6,.,TGTGCCAGCAGTGGTCAGGGTAATTCACCCCTCCACTTT,CASSGQGNSPLHF
TRBV5-5,.,TRBJ2-5,TRBD1,TGTGCCAGCAGCCGGACAGGGGGGCAAGAGACCCAGTACTTC,CASSRTGGQETQYF
TRBV5-1,.,TRBJ2-1,TRBD2,TGCGCCAGCAGCCCCCTGGTAGCGGGGGCCTACAATGAGCAGTTCTTC,CASSPLVAGAYNEQFF
TRBV4-2,.,TRBJ2-5,TRBD2,TGTGCCAGCAGCCAAGGGGGGGGCCAAGAGACCCAGTACTTC,CASSQGGGQETQYF